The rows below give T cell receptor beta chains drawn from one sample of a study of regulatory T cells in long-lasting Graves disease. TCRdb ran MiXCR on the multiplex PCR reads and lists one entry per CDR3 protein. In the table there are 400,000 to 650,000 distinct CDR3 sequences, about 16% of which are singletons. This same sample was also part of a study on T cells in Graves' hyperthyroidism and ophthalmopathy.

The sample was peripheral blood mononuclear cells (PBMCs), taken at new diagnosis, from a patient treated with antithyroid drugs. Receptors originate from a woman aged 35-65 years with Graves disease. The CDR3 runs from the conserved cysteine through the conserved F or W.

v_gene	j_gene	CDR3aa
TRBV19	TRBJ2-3	CASTSGWPDTQYF
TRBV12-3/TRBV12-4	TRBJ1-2	CASSRADGYTF
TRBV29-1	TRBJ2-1	CSVDKERGRFGEQFF
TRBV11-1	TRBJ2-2	CASSLTGGLTNTGELFF
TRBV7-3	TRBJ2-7	CASSLTGRDRSYEQYF
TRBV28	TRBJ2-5	CASSISRLAGDQETQYF
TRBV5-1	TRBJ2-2	CASSPDRTRTGELFF
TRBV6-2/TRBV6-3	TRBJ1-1	CASSYGQANTEAFF
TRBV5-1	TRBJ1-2	CASSLAQGSVYGYTF
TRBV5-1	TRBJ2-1	CASSKRSYGNEQFF
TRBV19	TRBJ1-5	CASSITGTASNQPQHF
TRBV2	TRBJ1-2	CASSHGSANYGYTF
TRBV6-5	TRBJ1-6	CASSYLRDVNSPLHF
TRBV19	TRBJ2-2	CASSIDRGTGELFF
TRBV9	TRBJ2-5	CASSVGGGGVGETQYF
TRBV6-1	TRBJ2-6	CASSEMFSGANVLTF
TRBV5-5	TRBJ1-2	CASSLTRVSVLFGYGYTF
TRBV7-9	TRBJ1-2	CASSLEIGDTQTIDYGYTF
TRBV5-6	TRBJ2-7	CASRQDRTYEQYF
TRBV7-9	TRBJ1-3	CASSLFLTGIAGNTIYF
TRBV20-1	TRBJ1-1	CSVSVGGTEAFF
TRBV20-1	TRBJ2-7	CSSESGTSGGYEQYF
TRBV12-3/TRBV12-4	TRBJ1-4	CASSRQGLNEKLFF
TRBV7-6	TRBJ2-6	CASSLWGQPGANVLTF
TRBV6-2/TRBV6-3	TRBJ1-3	CASRRPGTSSGNTIYF
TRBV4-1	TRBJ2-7	CASSQEGTGPFNEQYF
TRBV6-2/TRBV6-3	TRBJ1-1	CASSSGSIGNTEAFF
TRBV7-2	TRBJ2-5	CASSFAIRSQETQYF
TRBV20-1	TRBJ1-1	CSARGREAFF
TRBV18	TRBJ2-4	CASSRAGTGNLAKNIQYF
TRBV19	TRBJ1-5	CASGEGGGYWSNQPQHF
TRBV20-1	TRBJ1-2	CSARDDSYYGYTF
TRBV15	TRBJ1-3	CATKGPGNTIYF
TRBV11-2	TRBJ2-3	CASSLVTSGGAPDTQYF